Listed below are T cell receptor beta chains from one sample, sequenced in a study of T cell responses to AZD1222 COVID-19 vaccine. Sequencing was performed with immunoSEQ multiplex PCR; in TCRdb, only in-frame clones are kept and a portion is missing. The data show around 54,000 clones, 70% to 90% seen once. The sample was peripheral blood, taken 28 days after the second AZD1222 dose. These receptors were taken from an adult who received the AZD1222 COVID-19 vaccine. Both conserved end residues are part of each CDR3. The D gene is left open where the match is weak. Clone size is stated in some rows and not others, as once, few, many or a class when expanded.

D gene,J gene,V gene,clone size,CDR3 protein,CDR3 DNA
.,TRBJ2-6,TRBV5-1,.,CASSLSGANVLTF,TGCGCCAGCAGCTTGTCCGGGGCCAACGTCCTGACTTTC
.,TRBJ2-5,TRBV7-5,.,CARSIRQGWTQETQYF,TGTGCCAGAAGCATCCGACAGGGTTGGACCCAAGAGACCCAGTACTTC
.,TRBJ1-1,TRBV9,.,CASSVEATRNTEAFF,TGTGCCAGCAGCGTAGAGGCCACGAGGAACACTGAAGCTTTCTTT
.,TRBJ1-1,TRBV12-3/TRBV12-4,.,CASSPGLNTEAFF,TGTGCCAGCAGTCCAGGGTTGAACACTGAAGCTTTCTTT
TRBD1,TRBJ1-3,TRBV7-2,once,CASSPPGTVPSTIYF,TGTGCCAGCAGCCCCCCCGGGACAGTTCCGTCCACCATATATTTT
.,TRBJ2-3,TRBV6-5,.,CASRSPLHPDTQYF,TGTGCCAGCAGATCACCGCTCCACCCAGATACGCAGTATTTT
.,TRBJ1-5,TRBV7-9,few,CASSLALQGVSNQPQHF,TGTGCCAGCAGCTTAGCGCTACAGGGCGTTAGCAATCAGCCCCAGCATTTT
.,TRBJ2-3,TRBV29-1,.,CSAHPWGENTDTQYF,TGCAGCGCCCACCCTTGGGGAGAGAACACAGATACGCAGTATTTT
TRBD2,TRBJ2-2,TRBV4-1,.,CASSQGKGAGRAFGELFF,TGCGCCAGCAGCCAAGGCAAGGGAGCCGGGAGGGCCTTCGGGGAGCTGTTTTTT
.,TRBJ2-5,TRBV6-1,.,CASSEVGAGRTQETQYF,TGTGCCAGCAGTGAAGTCGGGGCGGGGCGGACTCAGGAGACCCAGTACTTC
.,TRBJ1-3,TRBV19,.,CASIQGRAPGNTIYF,TGTGCCAGTATTCAGGGAAGGGCTCCTGGAAACACCATATATTTT
.,TRBJ1-1,TRBV27,.,CASSFYRPPGNTEAFF,TGTGCCAGCAGTTTTTACAGGCCTCCGGGGAACACTGAAGCTTTCTTT
.,TRBJ2-1,TRBV5-4,.,CASSRPGDSSYNEQFF,TGTGCCAGCAGCCGTCCGGGTGACAGCTCCTACAATGAGCAGTTCTTC
.,TRBJ2-3,TRBV5-1,.,CASSAEAHTQYF,TGCGCCAGCAGCGCAGAGGCTCATACGCAGTATTTT
.,TRBJ1-5,TRBV28,.,CASSPSGRDSNQPQHF,TGTGCCAGCAGCCCATCAGGGAGGGATAGCAATCAGCCCCAGCATTTT
.,TRBJ1-5,TRBV6-1,few,CASSVADGGTGQPQHF,TGTGCCAGCAGTGTCGCCGACGGGGGAACGGGGCAGCCCCAGCATTTT
TRBD2,TRBJ2-2,TRBV6-4,.,CASERASGRAYTGELFF,TGTGCCAGCGAAAGGGCTAGCGGGAGGGCCTACACCGGGGAGCTGTTTTTT
TRBD2,TRBJ2-7,TRBV20-1,.,CSASDPGTSGRAEQYF,TGCAGTGCTAGTGACCCGGGGACTAGCGGGAGGGCCGAGCAGTACTTC
TRBD1,TRBJ2-7,TRBV27,.,CASSLWGFTGTGIHEQYF,TGTGCCAGCAGTTTATGGGGATTCACTGGGACAGGGATCCACGAGCAGTACTTC
TRBD2,TRBJ2-3,TRBV7-9,.,CASSLETGLGTDTQYF,TGTGCCAGCAGCTTAGAGACGGGACTAGGCACAGATACGCAGTATTTT
.,TRBJ1-2,TRBV3-1/TRBV3-2,.,CASSQDYGAGYTF,TGTGCCAGCAGCCAAGATTACGGGGCTGGCTACACCTTC
TRBD2,TRBJ2-3,TRBV7-2,.,CASSDTSGGDTQYF,TGTGCCAGCAGCGACACTAGCGGGGGAGATACGCAGTATTTT
TRBD2,TRBJ2-7,TRBV4-2,.,CASSLSGTTTYEQYF,TGTGCCAGCAGCCTCTCCGGGACTACAACCTACGAGCAGTACTTC
.,TRBJ2-7,TRBV15,.,CATSRDLGVEHEQYF,TGTGCCACCAGCAGAGATCTCGGGGTGGAGCACGAGCAGTACTTC
TRBD1,TRBJ1-5,TRBV28,.,CASSHRTGGDQPQHF,TGTGCCAGCAGCCATAGGACAGGGGGCGATCAGCCCCAGCATTTT
TRBD1,TRBJ1-1,TRBV5-1,.,CASSIPGTGGTEAFF,TGCGCCAGCAGCATCCCCGGGACAGGGGGCACTGAAGCTTTCTTT